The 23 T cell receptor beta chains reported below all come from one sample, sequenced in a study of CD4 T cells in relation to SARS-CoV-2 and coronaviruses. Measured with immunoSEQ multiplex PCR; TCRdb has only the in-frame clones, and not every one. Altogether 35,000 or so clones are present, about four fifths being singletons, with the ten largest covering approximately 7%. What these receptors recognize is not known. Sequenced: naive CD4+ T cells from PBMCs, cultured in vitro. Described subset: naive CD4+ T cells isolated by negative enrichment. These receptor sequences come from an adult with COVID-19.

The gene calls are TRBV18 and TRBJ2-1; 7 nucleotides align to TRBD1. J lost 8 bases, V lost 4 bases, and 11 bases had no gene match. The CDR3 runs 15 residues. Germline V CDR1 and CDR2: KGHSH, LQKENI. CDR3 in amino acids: CASSLDRVQSDEQFF. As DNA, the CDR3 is TGTGCCAGCTCACTTGACAGGGTGCAGTCGGATGAGCAGTTCTTC.

CDR3 region: CASRKTGNYEQYF. CDR3 sequence (DNA): TGTGCCAGCAGAAAGACAGGCAACTACGAGCAGTACTTC. The chain employs TRBV6-5 and TRBJ2-7; D might be TRBD1 (6 bases). The ends were cut back, 6 bases at V and 3 bases at J, with 12 bases in the middle. From germline, CDR1 is MNHEY and CDR2 SVGAGI. The CDR3 sequence is 13 residues long.

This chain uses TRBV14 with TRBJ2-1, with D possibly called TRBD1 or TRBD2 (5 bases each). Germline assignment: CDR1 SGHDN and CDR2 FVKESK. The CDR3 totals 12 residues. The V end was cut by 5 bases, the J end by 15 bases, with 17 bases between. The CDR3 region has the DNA TGTGCCAGCAGCACCGGGGACCTCCGGCGGTTCTTC. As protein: CASSTGDLRRFF.

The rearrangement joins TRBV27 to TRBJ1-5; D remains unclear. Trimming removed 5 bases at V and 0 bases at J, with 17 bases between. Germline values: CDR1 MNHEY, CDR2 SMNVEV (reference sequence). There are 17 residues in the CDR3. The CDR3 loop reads CASSKTGGSLSNQPQHF. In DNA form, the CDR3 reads TGTGCCAGCAGTAAAACTGGAGGGTCCCTTAGCAATCAGCCCCAGCATTTT.

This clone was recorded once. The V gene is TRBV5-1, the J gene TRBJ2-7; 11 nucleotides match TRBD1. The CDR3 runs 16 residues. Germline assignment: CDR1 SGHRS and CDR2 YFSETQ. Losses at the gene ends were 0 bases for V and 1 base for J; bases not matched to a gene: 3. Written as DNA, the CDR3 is TGCGCCAGCAGCTTGGACGGACAGGGGGCTTCCTACGAGCAGTACTTC. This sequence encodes CASSLDGQGASYEQYF.

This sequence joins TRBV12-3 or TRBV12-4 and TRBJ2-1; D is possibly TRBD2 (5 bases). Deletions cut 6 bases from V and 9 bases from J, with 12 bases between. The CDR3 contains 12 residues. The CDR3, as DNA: TGTGCCAGCAGCCGGACTCTGGCTGAGCAGTTCTTC. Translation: CASSRTLAEQFF.

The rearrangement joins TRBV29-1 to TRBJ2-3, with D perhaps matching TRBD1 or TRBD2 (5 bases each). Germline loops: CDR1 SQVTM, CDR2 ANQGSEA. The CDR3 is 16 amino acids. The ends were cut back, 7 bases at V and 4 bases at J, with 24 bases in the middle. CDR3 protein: CSGGRGRRSGSDTQYF. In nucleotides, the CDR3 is TGCAGCGGAGGACGGGGCCGCCGAAGTGGCTCAGATACGCAGTATTTT.

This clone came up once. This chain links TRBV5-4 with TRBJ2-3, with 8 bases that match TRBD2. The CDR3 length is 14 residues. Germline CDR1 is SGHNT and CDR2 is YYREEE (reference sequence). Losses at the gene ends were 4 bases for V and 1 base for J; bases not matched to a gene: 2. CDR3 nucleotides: TGTGCCAGCAGCCTGGGACTAGGCACAGATACGCAGTATTTT. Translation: CASSLGLGTDTQYF.

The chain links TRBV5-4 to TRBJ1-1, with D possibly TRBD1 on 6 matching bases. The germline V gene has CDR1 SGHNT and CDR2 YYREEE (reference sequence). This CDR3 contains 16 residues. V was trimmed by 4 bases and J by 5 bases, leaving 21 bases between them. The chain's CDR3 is CASSTGTNPLGTEAFF. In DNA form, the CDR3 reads TGTGCCAGCAGCACCGGGACAAACCCCCTTGGTACTGAAGCTTTCTTT.

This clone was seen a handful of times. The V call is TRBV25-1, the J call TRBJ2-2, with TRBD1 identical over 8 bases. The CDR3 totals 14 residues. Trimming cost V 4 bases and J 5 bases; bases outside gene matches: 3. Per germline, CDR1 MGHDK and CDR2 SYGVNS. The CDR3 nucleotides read TGTGCCAGCAGTGCCACAGGGGGAACCGGGGAGCTGTTTTTT. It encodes CASSATGGTGELFF.

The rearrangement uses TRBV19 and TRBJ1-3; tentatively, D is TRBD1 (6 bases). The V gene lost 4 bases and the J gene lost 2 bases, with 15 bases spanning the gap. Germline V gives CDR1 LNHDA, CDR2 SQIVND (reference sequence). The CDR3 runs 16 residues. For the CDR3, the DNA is TGTGCCAGTAGTACCCAGGGGAGTCCGACTGGAAACACCATATATTTT. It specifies CASSTQGSPTGNTIYF.

CDR3 residues: CASSRQGSISYNEQFF. The CDR3 DNA reads as TGTGCCAGCAGCCGACAGGGATCAATTTCCTACAATGAGCAGTTCTTC. This chain connects TRBV28 to TRBJ2-1; 7 positions agree with TRBD1. This CDR3 is built from 16 residues. The V and J ends lost 6 bases and 1 base, in that order; junction bases with no gene match: 9. The germline V gene has CDR1 MDHEN and CDR2 SYDVKM.

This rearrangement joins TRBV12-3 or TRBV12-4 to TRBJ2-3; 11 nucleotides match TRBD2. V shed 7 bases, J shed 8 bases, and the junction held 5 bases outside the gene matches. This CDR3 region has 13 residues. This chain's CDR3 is CASKGLAAGTQYF. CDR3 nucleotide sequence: TGTGCCAGCAAGGGACTAGCGGCAGGTACGCAGTATTTT.

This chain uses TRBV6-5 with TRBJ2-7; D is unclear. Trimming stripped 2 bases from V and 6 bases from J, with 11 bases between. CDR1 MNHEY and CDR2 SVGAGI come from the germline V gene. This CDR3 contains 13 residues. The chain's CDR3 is CASSYTRAAEQYF. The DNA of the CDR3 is TGTGCCAGCAGTTACACCCGGGCGGCCGAGCAGTACTTC.

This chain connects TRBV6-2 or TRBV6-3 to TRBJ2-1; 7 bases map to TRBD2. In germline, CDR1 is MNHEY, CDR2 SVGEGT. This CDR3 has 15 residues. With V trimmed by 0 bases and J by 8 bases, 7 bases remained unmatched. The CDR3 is CASSYSGGGPYEQFF. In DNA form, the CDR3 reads TGTGCCAGCAGTTACTCGGGGGGAGGGCCTTATGAGCAGTTCTTC.

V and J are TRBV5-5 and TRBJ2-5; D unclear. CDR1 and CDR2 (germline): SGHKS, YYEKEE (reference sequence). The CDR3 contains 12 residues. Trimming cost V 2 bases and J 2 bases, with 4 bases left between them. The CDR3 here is CASSFGQETQYF. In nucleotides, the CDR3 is TGTGCCAGCAGCTTCGGACAAGAGACCCAGTACTTC.

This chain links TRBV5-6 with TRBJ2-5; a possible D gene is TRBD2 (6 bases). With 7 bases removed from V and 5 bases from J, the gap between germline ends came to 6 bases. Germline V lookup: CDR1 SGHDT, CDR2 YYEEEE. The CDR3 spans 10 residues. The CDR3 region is CASGRETQYF. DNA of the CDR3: TGTGCCAGCGGGAGGGAGACCCAGTACTTC. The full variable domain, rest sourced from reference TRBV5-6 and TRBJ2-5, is DAGVTQSPTHLIKTRGQQVTLRCSPKSGHDTVSWYQQALGQGPQFIFQYYEEEERQRGNFPDRFSGHQFPNYSSELNVNALLLGDSALYLCASGRETQYFGPGTRLLVL.

For the CDR3, the DNA is TGTGCCGGTTCAGGGTCCGCTCGATCTGGGGCCAACGTCCTGACTTTC. Encoded protein: CAGSGSARSGANVLTF. J is TRBJ2-6 and V is TRBV2, with D tentatively TRBD1 (5 bases). There are 16 residues in the CDR3. The ends were cut back, 11 bases at V and 1 base at J, with 18 bases in the middle. Germline V lookup: CDR1 SNHLY, CDR2 FYNNEI.

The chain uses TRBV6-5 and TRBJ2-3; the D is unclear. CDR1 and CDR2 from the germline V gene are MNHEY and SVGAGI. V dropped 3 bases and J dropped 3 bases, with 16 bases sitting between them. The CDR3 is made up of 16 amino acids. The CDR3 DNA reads TGTGCCAGCAGTTATCGGCGAGCGCAAGTGACAGATACGCAGTATTTT. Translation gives CASSYRRAQVTDTQYF.

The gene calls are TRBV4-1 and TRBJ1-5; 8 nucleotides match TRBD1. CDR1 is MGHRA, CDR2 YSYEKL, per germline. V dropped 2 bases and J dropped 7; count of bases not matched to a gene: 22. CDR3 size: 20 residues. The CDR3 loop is CASSQQTQGDRRSQGQPQHF. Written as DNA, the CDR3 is TGCGCCAGCAGCCAACAAACCCAAGGGGACAGGCGATCCCAGGGGCAGCCCCAGCATTTT.

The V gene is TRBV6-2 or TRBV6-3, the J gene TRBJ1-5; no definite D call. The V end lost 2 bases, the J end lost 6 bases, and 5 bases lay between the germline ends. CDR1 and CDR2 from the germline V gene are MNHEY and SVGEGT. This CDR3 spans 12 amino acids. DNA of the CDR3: TGTGCCAGCAGTTACCAAATTCAGCCCCAGCATTTT. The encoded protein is CASSYQIQPQHF.

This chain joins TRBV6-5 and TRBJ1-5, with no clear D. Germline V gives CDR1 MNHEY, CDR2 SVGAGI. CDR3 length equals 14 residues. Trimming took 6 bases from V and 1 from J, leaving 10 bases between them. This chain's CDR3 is CASSRGISNQPQHF. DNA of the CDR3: TGTGCCAGCAGCCGCGGGATCAGCAATCAGCCCCAGCATTTT.

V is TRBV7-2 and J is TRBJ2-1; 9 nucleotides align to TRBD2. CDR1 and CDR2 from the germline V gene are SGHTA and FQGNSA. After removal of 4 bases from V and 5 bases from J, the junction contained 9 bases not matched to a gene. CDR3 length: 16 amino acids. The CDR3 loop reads CASSSAWASGDNEQFF. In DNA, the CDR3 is TGTGCCAGCAGCTCCGCCTGGGCTAGCGGGGACAATGAGCAGTTCTTC.